This entry features one T cell receptor beta chain sequence. The source of the sample is a study of blood T cells in healthy people across ages. The authors ran a second PCR of about 7 to 11 cycles using a sample-barcoded 5' primer and a J-beta primer mix. TCRdb itself ran the 5' RACE reads through MiXCR, one entry per CDR3 protein. The sample consists of around 1.5 million distinct CDR3 sequences, approximately 40% of them appearing once. CDR3 length: 17 amino acids. The V gene end was trimmed by 7 bases and the J gene end by 1 base; junction bases not matched to a gene: 17. Germline V gene data show CDR1 as SGHRS and CDR2 as YFSETQ.

This TCR was sampled from a woman younger than 35 in good health. Sequences were obtained from blood. The chain has TRBV5-1 and TRBJ2-7; 7 bases match TRBD1. The CDR3 nucleotides read TGCGCCAGCGGAATAGGACTGGGACAGAGGGAGTCCTACGAGCAGTACTTC. Its translation: CASGIGLGQRESYEQYF.